Below, 17 T cell receptor beta chains from the same sample are listed, as sequenced in a study of blood T cell repertoires in COVID-19. Data came from immunoSEQ multiplex PCR; TCRdb stores just in-frame clones and leaves some out. The sample shows tens of thousands of clones, 60% to 80% of them seen only once. Material: peripheral blood. These receptors were collected from an older man with active or convalescent COVID-19.

V gene TRBV15 combines with J gene TRBJ2-5, with D maybe TRBD1 (6 bases). Trimming pared 5 bases from V and 5 bases from J, leaving 18 bases between. CDR1 is LNHNV, CDR2 YYDKDF, per germline (reference sequence). This CDR3 region has 15 residues. In DNA, the CDR3 is TGTGCCACCAGCTCAAGACAGGCGGGTAGGGAGACCCAGTACTTC. Its translation is CATSSRQAGRETQYF.

The CDR3 DNA reads as TGTGCCAGCAGTCCCTATCCCGGGACTAGCGCCTCTAGCACAGATACGCAGTATTTT. Its protein is CASSPYPGTSASSTDTQYF. V gene TRBV27 combines with J gene TRBJ2-3; 10 bases are shared with TRBD2. Germline assignment: CDR1 MNHEY and CDR2 SMNVEV (reference sequence). The CDR3 loop spans 19 amino acids. V dropped 5 bases and J dropped 0; count of bases not matched to a gene: 14.

This sequence joins TRBV7-3 and TRBJ2-5; perhaps TRBD1 as D (5 bases). Germline V gene data show CDR1 as SGHTA and CDR2 as FQGTGA. This CDR3 has 15 residues. V lost 0 bases to trimming and J lost 5 bases, with 13 bases between them. The CDR3 bases are TGTGCCAGCAGCTTAACGTCACAGGCCCGCGAGACCCAGTACTTC. Translated, it gives CASSLTSQARETQYF.

Many counts were recorded for this clone. The V gene is TRBV5-1, the J gene TRBJ1-5, with 7 bases that match TRBD1. Germline V gives CDR1 SGHRS, CDR2 YFSETQ. The CDR3 consists of 16 residues. V shed 4 bases and J 2 bases; nucleotides not matched to a gene: 9. In DNA form, the CDR3 reads TGCGCCAGCAGCCCCACCCCCGACAGGGGCAATCAGCCCCAGCATTTT. It encodes CASSPTPDRGNQPQHF.

The chain uses TRBV3-1 (or the pseudogene TRBV3-2) and TRBJ1-2, with 9 nucleotides matching TRBD1. Germline CDR1 LGHDT, CDR2 YNNKEL (reference sequence). Germline trimming cut 5 bases from V and 4 bases from J; bases unmatched to any gene: 5. The CDR3 totals 14 residues. The CDR3 loop reads CASSFTGGTYGYTF. CDR3 sequence (DNA): TGTGCCAGCAGCTTCACAGGGGGCACCTATGGCTACACCTTC.

The CDR3 protein is CAISESEGISEAFF. In DNA form, the CDR3 reads TGTGCCATCAGTGAGTCGGAGGGGATCTCTGAAGCTTTCTTT. This sequence joins TRBV10-3 and TRBJ1-1, with a possible D match to TRBD1 (5 bases). Trimming removed 0 bases from V and 6 bases from J, with 11 bases in between. Germline CDR1 and CDR2: ENHRY and SYGVKD. This CDR3 contains 14 residues.

The chain joins TRBV3-1 (or the pseudogene TRBV3-2) to TRBJ2-1; D is possibly TRBD2 (6 bases). Trimming removed 1 base at V and 8 bases at J, with 12 bases between. CDR1 and CDR2 from the germline V gene are LGHDT and YNNKEL (reference sequence). The CDR3 is 14 residues long. The CDR3 spells CASSQGRRGDEQFF. CDR3 nucleotide sequence: TGTGCCAGCAGCCAAGGGAGGAGGGGCGATGAGCAGTTCTTC.

The chain uses TRBV5-4 and TRBJ2-5, with no clear D. The CDR3 spans 13 residues. The V end lost 1 base, the J end lost 5 bases, and 9 bases lay between the germline ends. Germline V gene lookup returns CDR1 SGHNT and CDR2 YYREEE (reference sequence). The chain's CDR3 is CASSLREAETQYF. The CDR3 DNA follows: TGTGCCAGCAGCTTGAGAGAGGCGGAGACCCAGTACTTC. The full variable domain, in which reference TRBV5-4 and TRBJ2-5 provide the parts outside the CDR3, is ETGVTQSPTHLIKTRGQQVTLRCSSQSGHNTVSWYQQALGQGPQFIFQYYREEENGRGNFPPRFSGLQFPNYSSELNVNALELDDSALYLCASSLREAETQYFGPGTRLLVL.

The chain uses TRBV7-9 and TRBJ2-1, with 8 nucleotides matching TRBD2. Germline V gene sequence: CDR1 SEHNR, CDR2 FQNEAQ (reference sequence). Germline trimming cut 3 bases from V and 2 bases from J; bases unmatched to any gene: 9. The CDR3 totals 17 residues. The CDR3 reads CASSFIRVGLAYNEQFF. Here the CDR3 DNA reads TGTGCCAGCAGCTTCATCAGGGTGGGACTAGCCTACAATGAGCAGTTCTTC.

The rearrangement links TRBV9 to TRBJ2-7; D is uncertain. Trimming left V 1 base short and J 5 bases short, with 13 bases between. Germline CDR1 is SGDLS and CDR2 is YYNGEE. CDR3 length equals 14 residues. CDR3 in DNA: TGTGCCAGCAGCGTATCCCCGATGGAGCACGAGCAGTACTTC. Protein sequence: CASSVSPMEHEQYF.

This clone was detected a few times. One junction end does not reproduce the germline sequence, and a read error may be involved. The chain links TRBV2 to TRBJ1-5; D unclear. This CDR3 contains 12 residues. CDR1 SNHLY and CDR2 FYNNEI come from the germline V gene. This CDR3 is CASREDQSPQHF. The CDR3 DNA reads as TGTGCCAGCAGAGAAGACCAGTCCCCCCAGCATTTT.

This rearrangement joins TRBV6-5 to TRBJ1-6; D is ambiguous. This CDR3 comprises 13 residues. Germline assignment: CDR1 MNHEY and CDR2 SVGAGI. Trimming removed 11 bases from V and 6 bases from J, with 14 bases in between. Here the CDR3 DNA reads TGTGCCTCGAAGCGGACCTTTAATTCACCCCTCCACTTT. Translated: CASKRTFNSPLHF.

This clone has a count of ten or more. The chain recombines TRBV28 with TRBJ2-1, with TRBD1 as a possible D gene (6 bases). The CDR3 covers 13 residues. Germline V gene lookup returns CDR1 MDHEN and CDR2 SYDVKM. Trimming took off 7 bases at V and 8 bases at J, with 15 bases between the two ends. The CDR3 region is CASKVQGTDEQFF. CDR3 DNA sequence: TGTGCCAGCAAAGTTCAGGGGACGGATGAGCAGTTCTTC.

The chain carries TRBV25-1 and TRBJ2-3; TRBD1 matches 7 bases. Germline CDR1 and CDR2: MGHDK and SYGVNS. Trimming cost V 2 bases and J 0 bases; bases outside gene matches: 5. CDR3 length equals 16 residues. The CDR3 nucleotides are TGTGCCAGCAGTGAACGGACAGGCCCTAGCACAGATACGCAGTATTTT. Protein sequence: CASSERTGPSTDTQYF. The whole variable domain, filled in from reference TRBV25-1 and TRBJ2-3, reads EADIYQTPRYLVIGTGKKITLECSQTMGHDKMYWYQQDPGMELHLIHYSYGVNSTEKGDLSSESTVSRIRTEHFPLTLESARPSHTSQYLCASSERTGPSTDTQYFGPGTRLTVL.

This clone was found once. The chain recombines TRBV11-2 with TRBJ1-2, with 9 bases matching TRBD1. V trimming: 2 bases; J trimming: 5 bases; junction bases outside the gene matches: 6. The CDR3 length is 15 residues. Per the germline V gene, CDR1 is SGHAT and CDR2 is FQNNGV. CDR3 region: CASSLIAGQGYGYTF. The CDR3 coding sequence is TGTGCCAGCAGCTTAATTGCCGGACAGGGGTATGGCTACACCTTC. Together with reference TRBV11-2 and TRBJ1-2, the CDR3 gives the full variable domain: EAGVAQSPRYKIIEKRQSVAFWCNPISGHATLYWYQQILGQGPKLLIQFQNNGVVDDSQLPKDRFSAERLKGVDSTLKIQPAKLEDSAVYLCASSLIAGQGYGYTFGSGTRLTVV.

This clone came up many times. This sequence joins TRBV7-9 and TRBJ1-3; the D gene is possibly TRBD1 (5 bases). CDR1 and CDR2 from the germline V gene are SEHNR and FQNEAQ (reference sequence). This CDR3 region has 16 residues. The V and J ends lost 0 bases and 0 bases respectively, with 9 bases between them. The chain's CDR3 is CASSLAQVRSGNTIYF. As DNA, the CDR3 is TGTGCCAGCAGCTTAGCACAGGTTCGCTCTGGAAACACCATATATTTT.

The table lists this clone with a count of one. The chain combines TRBV14 with TRBJ1-6, with D possibly TRBD1 on 5 matching bases. Trimming took 2 bases from V and 2 from J, leaving 16 bases between them. The CDR3 is 18 residues long. CDR1 and CDR2 from the germline V gene are SGHDN and FVKESK. The CDR3 loop reads CASSQTKRGAAYNSPLHF. The CDR3 DNA is TGTGCCAGCAGCCAAACGAAGCGCGGGGCCGCCTATAATTCACCCCTCCACTTT.